This passage covers 11 T cell receptor beta chains from one sample sequenced in a study of control samples from healthy donors and cancer patients. TCRdb's table, derived via immunoSEQ multiplex PCR, lists solely in-frame clones and lacks some. Of 130,000 or so clones listed, around 94% are singletons. Sequencing was done on a sample of PBMCs. These receptors all stem from a man aged 60 to 75 with colorectal cancer.

The CDR3 DNA follows: TGTGCCACCGAACCGGGGACAGGGAATTCACCCCTCCACTTT. It yields the protein CATEPGTGNSPLHF. The J gene is TRBJ1-6, the V gene TRBV10-3; 9 bases fit TRBD1. Germline values: CDR1 ENHRY, CDR2 SYGVKD. CDR3 length: 14 amino acids. With V trimmed by 10 bases and J by 7 bases, 8 bases remained unmatched.

The chain combines TRBV19 with TRBJ1-1; possibly TRBD1 for D (5 bases). This CDR3 contains 11 residues. Trimming cost V 3 bases and J 8 bases, with 7 bases left between them. In germline, CDR1 is LNHDA, CDR2 SQIVND (reference sequence). The CDR3 DNA reads as TGTGCCAGTAGTATGGGACGCGAAGCTTTCTTT. Protein: CASSMGREAFF.

This sequence joins TRBV29-1 and TRBJ2-1; 7 bases match TRBD1. Trimming cost V 6 bases and J 2 bases; bases outside gene matches: 10. Germline CDR1 and CDR2: SQVTM and ANQGSEA. There are 15 residues in the CDR3. Here the CDR3 DNA reads TGCAGCGTCGGACACAGGGGTTCGGCCTACAATGAGCAGTTCTTC. This gives the protein CSVGHRGSAYNEQFF.

This clone occurred once. V gene TRBV6-6 combines with J gene TRBJ1-1; perhaps TRBD1 as D (6 bases). Germline assignment: CDR1 MNHNY and CDR2 SVGAGI (reference sequence). The ends were cut back, 7 bases at V and 0 bases at J, with 9 bases in the middle. The CDR3 loop spans 13 amino acids. This CDR3 reads CASKRQVNTEAFF. CDR3 sequence (DNA): TGTGCCAGCAAAAGACAGGTGAACACTGAAGCTTTCTTT.

V is TRBV5-8 and J is TRBJ1-1, with D unresolved. CDR1 and CDR2 (germline): SGHTS, YDEGEE. The CDR3 spans 13 residues. The V gene lost 2 bases and the J gene lost 1 base, with 6 bases spanning the gap. CDR3 DNA: TGTGCCAGCAGCTTAACAGAGAACACTGAAGCTTTCTTT. As protein: CASSLTENTEAFF.

This chain joins TRBV7-9 and TRBJ2-1; D is possibly TRBD1 or TRBD2 (5 bases each). The V gene's germline CDR1 is SEHNR and CDR2 FQNEAQ (reference sequence). This CDR3 is 13 amino acids long. Trimming stripped 1 base from V and 7 bases from J, with 8 bases between. CDR3 protein: CASSLDRRNEQFF. In nucleotides, the CDR3 is TGTGCCAGCAGCTTAGACAGGAGGAATGAGCAGTTCTTC. The full variable domain, in which reference TRBV7-9 and TRBJ2-1 provide the parts outside the CDR3, is DTGVSQNPRHKITKRGQNVTFRCDPISEHNRLYWYRQTLGQGPEFLTYFQNEAQLEKSRLLSDRFSAERPKGSFSTLEIQRTEQGDSAMYLCASSLDRRNEQFFGPGTRLTVL.

The chain carries TRBV4-3 and TRBJ1-2; D not certain. The CDR3 sequence is 15 residues long. The germline gives CDR1 LGHNA, CDR2 YSLEER. V lost 0 bases and J 2 bases, leaving 10 bases between the germline ends. CDR3 nucleotide sequence: TGCGCCAGCAGCCAAGATAGGAACAGCAACTATGGCTACACCTTC. It translates to CASSQDRNSNYGYTF.

In regard to this clone: The junction and the germline gene differ at one end; a read error may be behind it. The CDR3 protein is CTPGANTEAFF. The CDR3, as DNA: TGCACCCCAGGGGCGAACACTGAAGCTTTCTTT. The J gene is TRBJ1-1, the V gene TRBV2; possible D gene TRBD1, 6 bases. The CDR3 extends over 11 amino acids. From germline, CDR1 is SNHLY and CDR2 FYNNEI.

The chain carries TRBV6-6 and TRBJ1-1; D uncertain. The germline V gene has CDR1 MNHNY and CDR2 SVGAGI (reference sequence). This CDR3 is built from 14 residues. Trimming stripped 0 bases from V and 7 bases from J, with 12 bases between. This chain's CDR3 is CASSYSWGIGEAFF. The CDR3, as DNA: TGTGCCAGCAGTTACTCGTGGGGAATTGGTGAAGCTTTCTTT.

The chain joins TRBV7-9 to TRBJ2-3; 13 bases agree with TRBD2. Germline-derived CDR1 and CDR2 are SEHNR and FQNEAQ (reference sequence). The CDR3 loop spans 18 amino acids. V was pared by 4 bases and J by 8 bases, with 15 bases of the junction left unmatched. The CDR3 DNA follows: TGTGCCAGCAGCTCCCGGACTAGCGGGGGCCTCCCCCTAGGTACGCAGTATTTT. Its protein product is CASSSRTSGGLPLGTQYF.

This sequence joins TRBV4-3 and TRBJ1-1, with D possibly TRBD1 on 6 matching bases. There are 15 residues in the CDR3. The germline V and J ends were trimmed by 0 bases and 0 bases, with 8 bases remaining between them. Germline CDR1 is LGHNA and CDR2 is YSLEER. This chain's CDR3 is CASSQDRGLNTEAFF. CDR3 coding DNA: TGCGCCAGCAGCCAAGATAGGGGGTTGAACACTGAAGCTTTCTTT.